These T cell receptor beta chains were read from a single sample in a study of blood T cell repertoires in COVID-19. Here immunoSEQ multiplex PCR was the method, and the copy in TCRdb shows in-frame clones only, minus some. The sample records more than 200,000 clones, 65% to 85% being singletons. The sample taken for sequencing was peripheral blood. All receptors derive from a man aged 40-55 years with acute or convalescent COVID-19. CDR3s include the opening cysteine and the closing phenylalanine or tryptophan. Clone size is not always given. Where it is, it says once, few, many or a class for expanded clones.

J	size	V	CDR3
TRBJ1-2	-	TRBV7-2	CASSLAQGDYGYTF
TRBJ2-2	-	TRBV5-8	CASSLLEGASTGELFF
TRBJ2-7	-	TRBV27	CASSLSRGIVGEQYF
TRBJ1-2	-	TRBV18	CASSLSEQSNYGYTF
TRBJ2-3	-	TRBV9	CASSAEGGTDTQYF
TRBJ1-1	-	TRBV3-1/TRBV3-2	CASSQVSVGGEAFF
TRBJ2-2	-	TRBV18	CASSPERANTGELFF
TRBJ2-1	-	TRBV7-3	CASSKSGSYNEQFF
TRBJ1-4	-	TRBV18	CASSSDREKLFF
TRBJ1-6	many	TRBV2	CASSLTDSRNSPLHF
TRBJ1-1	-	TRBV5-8	CASSLTDRTTEAFF
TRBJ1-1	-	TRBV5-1	CASSSRGSTEAFF
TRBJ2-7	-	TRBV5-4	CASSFNPRRLNEQYF
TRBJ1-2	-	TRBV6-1	CASSEQTGVYGYTF
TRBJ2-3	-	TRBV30	CAWSVAGNTDTQYF
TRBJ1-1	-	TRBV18	CASSPQGGNTEAFF
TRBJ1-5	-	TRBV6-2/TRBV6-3	CASSYGQQNQPQHF